Sequencing of this T cell receptor (beta chain) was carried out in a study of T cell repertoires in cytomegalovirus infection. Using its own MiXCR run on the reads, TCRdb lists one record per CDR3 protein. The data hold over 200,000 distinct CDR3 sequences, with roughly 13% observed a single time. This clonotype was seen more than once but under ten times. The CDR3 totals 16 residues. Per germline, CDR1 DFQATT and CDR2 SNEGSKA (reference sequence). With 0 bases removed from V and 1 base from J, the gap between germline ends came to 15 bases. Sequencing was carried out using PBMCs. J is TRBJ2-5 and V is TRBV20-1; no firm D call. The sequence derives from a human donor in good health (CMV status not recorded). Some clones in this sample may be carry-over from other donors' samples. CDR3 loop: CSARDDRPNLQETQYF. The CDR3 coding sequence is TGCAGTGCTAGAGATGATCGACCGAACCTCCAAGAGACCCAGTACTTC.